A single sample gave rise to the 24 T cell receptor beta chains below, sequenced in a study of cytotoxic CD8 clonotypes in ibrutinib-treated CLL. TCRdb's table, derived via immunoSEQ multiplex PCR, lists solely in-frame clones and lacks some. The sample shows around 60,000 clones, roughly 71% of them seen only once. The specimen comprised PBMCs, sampled after 12 months of ibrutinib treatment. The receptors here all came from a human donor with chronic lymphocytic leukemia.

The chain joins TRBV11-3 to TRBJ1-1; D possibly corresponds to TRBD1 (6 bases). V was clipped by 5 bases and J by 1 base, with 14 bases between them. The CDR3 is made up of 15 amino acids. Germline V gives CDR1 SGHNT, CDR2 YENEEA. CDR3 DNA sequence: TGTGCCAGCAGCGGGGCAGGGGACGGGAACACTGAAGCTTTCTTT. It specifies CASSGAGDGNTEAFF.

The rearrangement joins TRBV4-2 to TRBJ2-4; TRBD2 matches at 7 bases. The CDR3 sequence is 17 residues long. The V gene's germline CDR1 is LGHNA and CDR2 YNFKEQ. Germline trimming cut 4 bases from V and 0 bases from J; bases unmatched to any gene: 9. The CDR3 here is CASSPNRDYVAKNIQYF. The DNA for the CDR3 is TGTGCCAGCAGCCCGAACCGGGACTACGTAGCCAAAAACATTCAGTACTTC.

The chain links TRBV4-1 to TRBJ2-1; the D gene is possibly TRBD1 (5 bases). The germline gives CDR1 MGHRA, CDR2 YSYEKL. V was shortened by 1 base and J by 10 bases, with 23 bases between the two germline ends. The CDR3 sequence is 17 residues long. CDR3 sequence (DNA): TGCGCCAGCAGCCAAGCCCGGGCAGGGATGGTAGTTGGGGAGCAGTTCTTC. Translated: CASSQARAGMVVGEQFF.

V usage is TRBV9 and J usage is TRBJ2-5; D is possibly TRBD2 (5 bases). The CDR3 covers 16 residues. V lost 4 bases and J 0 bases, leaving 16 bases between the germline ends. CDR1 SGDLS and CDR2 YYNGEE come from the germline V gene. Here the CDR3 DNA reads TGTGCCAGCAGCCCGGGTAGGACGGAGGACCAAGAGACCCAGTACTTC. Translating gives CASSPGRTEDQETQYF.

This sequence joins TRBV7-3 and TRBJ2-1, with 7 bases that match TRBD2. Germline CDR1 SGHTA, CDR2 FQGTGA. V lost 5 bases and J lost 3; bases outside the gene matches: 10. The CDR3 is 16 residues long. CDR3 loop: CASSLNLASGYNEQFF. Here the CDR3 DNA reads TGTGCCAGCAGCCTTAATTTGGCTAGCGGCTACAATGAGCAGTTCTTC.

The chain joins TRBV7-2 to TRBJ2-1; 8 bases are shared with TRBD2. Unmatched junction bases numbered 8, after V lost 6 bases and J lost 7 bases. The length of the CDR3 is 14 residues. Germline V gene sequence: CDR1 SGHTA, CDR2 FQGNSA. Written as DNA, the CDR3 is TGTGCCAGCAGAAAGACTAGCGTTAAGAATGAGCAGTTCTTC. Translating it yields CASRKTSVKNEQFF.

J is TRBJ1-2 and V is TRBV19; D is uncertain. V was cut by 5 bases and J by 4 bases, with 8 bases left in between. CDR1 is LNHDA, CDR2 SQIVND, per germline (reference sequence). This CDR3 is 12 amino acids long. For the CDR3, the DNA is TGTGCCAGTAGTGAGTACAGCTATGGCTACACCTTC. Its protein is CASSEYSYGYTF.

V is TRBV9 and J is TRBJ2-5; TRBD1 matches at 10 bases. J gave up 3 bases and V 4 bases, and 3 bases lay outside the gene matches. The CDR3 runs 14 residues. CDR1 is SGDLS, CDR2 YYNGEE, per germline. The CDR3 reads CASSPGQGEETQYF. The CDR3 DNA is TGTGCCAGCAGCCCAGGACAGGGGGAAGAGACCCAGTACTTC. Supplemented by reference TRBV9 and TRBJ2-5, the full variable domain reads DSGVTQTPKHLITATGQRVTLRCSPRSGDLSVYWYQQSLDQGLQFLIQYYNGEERAKGNILERFSAQQFPDLHSELNLSSLELGDSALYFCASSPGQGEETQYFGPGTRLLVL.

The chain has TRBV6-5 and TRBJ2-1; D might be TRBD1 (5 bases). The length of the CDR3 is 14 residues. Per germline, CDR1 MNHEY and CDR2 SVGAGI. Trimming stripped 0 bases from V and 4 bases from J, with 7 bases between. In DNA form, the CDR3 reads TGTGCCAGCAGTTACTCGACAGTTTACAATGAGCAGTTCTTC. This sequence encodes CASSYSTVYNEQFF.

The chain links TRBV18 to TRBJ2-3; D perhaps matches TRBD2 (5 bases). The CDR3 has 14 amino acids. Germline lookup yields CDR1 KGHSH and CDR2 LQKENI. The V end lost 4 bases, the J end lost 1 base, and 9 bases lay between the germline ends. The CDR3 coding sequence is TGTGCCAGCTCACGGGAGTTGGGCACAGATACGCAGTATTTT. This gives the protein CASSRELGTDTQYF.

This clone was observed a single time. The chain combines TRBV9 with TRBJ1-4; D is undetermined. Trimming pared 3 bases from V and 13 bases from J, leaving 13 bases between. Germline CDR1 and CDR2: SGDLS and YYNGEE. The CDR3 consists of 12 residues. DNA for the CDR3: TGTGCCAGCAGCGGGGTAGATGGGGTACTGTTTTTT. Residues: CASSGVDGVLFF.

This clone was detected a few times. The V and J genes are TRBV25-1 and TRBJ2-7, with D possibly being TRBD2 (8 bases). CDR1 is MGHDK, CDR2 SYGVNS, per germline. The V gene lost 6 bases and the J gene lost 4 bases, with 16 bases spanning the gap. The CDR3 is made up of 14 amino acids. The CDR3, as DNA: TGTGCCAGCAGCATAGCGGGACAGATTTACGAGCAGTACTTC. Translated, it gives CASSIAGQIYEQYF.

The gene calls are TRBV15 and TRBJ2-1; D may correspond to TRBD1 or TRBD2 (5 bases each). Trimming removed 0 bases at V and 8 bases at J, with 14 bases between. CDR1 and CDR2 (germline): LNHNV, YYDKDF (reference sequence). The CDR3 runs 15 residues. This CDR3 reads CATSRDLAGFDEQFF. In DNA form, the CDR3 reads TGTGCCACCAGCAGAGATCTAGCAGGGTTCGATGAGCAGTTCTTC.

The V gene is TRBV15, the J gene TRBJ1-4; D is possibly TRBD1 (6 bases). Germline CDR1 LNHNV, CDR2 YYDKDF (reference sequence). The CDR3 length is 15 residues. Trimming cost V 0 bases and J 3 bases, with 8 bases left between them. As DNA, the CDR3 is TGTGCCACCAGCAGAGAGGGGGCTGCTAATGAAAAACTGTTTTTT. This translates into CATSREGAANEKLFF.

The chain carries TRBV4-1 and TRBJ2-2, with D possibly TRBD2 on 5 matching bases. The CDR3 runs to 16 residues. CDR1 and CDR2 (germline): MGHRA, YSYEKL. V dropped 4 bases and J dropped 4 bases, with 16 bases sitting between them. CDR3 sequence: CASSPGGGRGTGELFF. The CDR3, as DNA: TGCGCCAGCAGCCCCGGCGGAGGCCGCGGCACCGGGGAGCTGTTTTTT.

This chain connects TRBV7-8 to TRBJ2-5, with D possibly being TRBD2 (5 bases). CDR3 size: 15 residues. Trimming pared 5 bases from V and 1 base from J, leaving 14 bases between. Germline lookup yields CDR1 SGHVS and CDR2 FQNEAQ. The CDR3 spells CASSEWYGSQETQYF. Written as DNA, the CDR3 is TGTGCCAGCAGCGAGTGGTATGGGAGCCAAGAGACCCAGTACTTC.

This sequence joins TRBV5-1 and TRBJ2-7, with a possible D match to TRBD2 (6 bases). Trimming left V 4 bases short and J 2 bases short, with 16 bases between. Germline lookup yields CDR1 SGHRS and CDR2 YFSETQ. CDR3 size: 15 residues. The CDR3 protein is CASSIIEGGTYEQYF. Here the CDR3 DNA reads TGCGCCAGCAGCATCATCGAGGGAGGAACCTACGAGCAGTACTTC.

The chain uses TRBV6-4 and TRBJ1-2; no clear D gene. The CDR3 has 12 amino acids. CDR1 and CDR2 (germline): MRHNA, SNTAGT. V dropped 6 bases and J dropped 5 bases, with 10 bases sitting between them. The CDR3 DNA reads TGTGCCAGCAGAGGACCTCATTATGGCTACACCTTC. Its translation is CASRGPHYGYTF.

The chain carries TRBV19 and TRBJ2-3; D possibly corresponds to TRBD1 (6 bases). CDR3 length equals 17 residues. The germline V gene encodes CDR1 LNHDA and CDR2 SQIVND (reference sequence). Trimming stripped 7 bases from V and 0 bases from J, with 20 bases between. The CDR3 DNA sequence: TGTGCCAGTAAAAAAAGGATTGCGGACAGTAGCACAGATACGCAGTATTTT. Translated: CASKKRIADSSTDTQYF.

Only a few counts were recorded for this clone. The chain combines TRBV9 with TRBJ2-3; D remains unclear. V was clipped by 0 bases and J by 0 bases, with 8 bases between them. The CDR3 runs 15 residues. Germline V gene lookup returns CDR1 SGDLS and CDR2 YYNGEE. As DNA, the CDR3 is TGTGCCAGCAGCGTAGTGGAAAGGAGCACAGATACGCAGTATTTT. This encodes CASSVVERSTDTQYF.

V is TRBV5-1 and J is TRBJ2-5, with D unclear. Trimming cost V 0 bases and J 1 base, with 7 bases left between them. This CDR3 is built from 14 residues. Germline CDR1 SGHRS, CDR2 YFSETQ. CDR3 coding DNA: TGCGCCAGCAGCTTGGCCAACAGCCAAGAGACCCAGTACTTC. It specifies CASSLANSQETQYF.

This clone was observed a few times. The rearrangement links TRBV5-4 to TRBJ2-1; tentatively, D is TRBD2 (5 bases). With 4 bases removed from V and 0 bases from J, the gap between germline ends came to 8 bases. This CDR3 is 14 amino acids long. Germline CDR1 reads SGHNT; CDR2 reads YYREEE (reference sequence). The DNA of the CDR3 is TGTGCCAGCAGCACAAGCGGCTCCTACAATGAGCAGTTCTTC. Translating gives CASSTSGSYNEQFF.

The J gene is TRBJ2-7, the V gene TRBV5-3; TRBD1 might be the D (5 bases). TRBV5-3 is sorted into the ORF group, with uncertain function. V was trimmed by 4 bases and J by 6 bases, leaving 23 bases between them. The CDR3 contains 16 residues. The CDR3 sequence is CARSGNPGSKNREQYF. The CDR3 coding sequence is TGTGCCAGAAGCGGAAACCCAGGGTCGAAGAATCGCGAGCAGTACTTC.

There are a few counts of this clone. V and J are TRBV18 and TRBJ1-5; 7 bases match TRBD1. The CDR3 is 16 amino acids. Trimming at V came to 3 bases and at J to 0 bases, leaving 5 bases not matched to a gene. The V gene's germline CDR1 is KGHSH and CDR2 LQKENI. CDR3 protein: CASSPGTVYSNQPQHF. The CDR3 bases are TGTGCCAGCTCACCCGGGACAGTTTATAGCAATCAGCCCCAGCATTTT.